The T cell receptor beta chain under discussion was sequenced for a study of cytomegalovirus exposure and HLA in healthy donors. General study findings and limits: For TCR beta chains, V- and J-gene trimming was later linked to a missense DCLRE1C variant. A later analysis showed TCR association rates differing by HLA locus, peaking at DRB1 and lowest at HLA-C. Being productive about 90% or about 30% of the time was typical of most TCR beta V segments in an earlier analysis.

The trim removed 0 bases at V and 2 bases at J, leaving 4 bases unmatched. CDR1 is MNHEY, CDR2 SVGAGI, per germline. This CDR3 spans 15 amino acids. The donors were healthy bone marrow donors. On this clone itself: Its target is unknown.

In the PCR, 60 Vbeta and 13 Jbeta primers were used. Profiled with immunoSEQ multiplex PCR; TCRdb holds only in-frame clones, not every one. The table lists tens of thousands of clones, 81% of them singletons. The chain carries TRBV6-5 and TRBJ2-7; 7 nucleotides align to TRBD2. Sequencing was carried out using PBMCs. The source is a girl aged 2 to 10 in good health and CMV-seropositive. CDR3 sequence reads: CASSYSVGGTYEQYF. The CDR3 DNA follows: TGTGCCAGCAGTTACTCGGTCGGGGGGACCTACGAGCAGTACTTC.